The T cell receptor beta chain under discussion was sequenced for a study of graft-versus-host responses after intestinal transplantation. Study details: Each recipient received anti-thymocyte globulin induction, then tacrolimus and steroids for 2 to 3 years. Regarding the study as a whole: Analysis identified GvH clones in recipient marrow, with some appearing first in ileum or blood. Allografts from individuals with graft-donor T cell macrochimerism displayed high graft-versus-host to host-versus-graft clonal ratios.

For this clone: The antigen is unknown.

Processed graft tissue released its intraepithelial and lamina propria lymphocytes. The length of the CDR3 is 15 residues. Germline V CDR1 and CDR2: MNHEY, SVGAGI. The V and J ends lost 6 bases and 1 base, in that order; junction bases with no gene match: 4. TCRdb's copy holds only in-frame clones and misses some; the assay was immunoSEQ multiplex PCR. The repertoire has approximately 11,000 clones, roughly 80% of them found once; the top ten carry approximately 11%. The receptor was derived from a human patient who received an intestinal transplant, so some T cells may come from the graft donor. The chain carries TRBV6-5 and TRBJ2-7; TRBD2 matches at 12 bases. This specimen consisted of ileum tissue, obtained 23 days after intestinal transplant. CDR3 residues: CASRKLAGGSYEQYF. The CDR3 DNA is TGTGCCAGCAGAAAACTAGCGGGAGGATCCTACGAGCAGTACTTC.